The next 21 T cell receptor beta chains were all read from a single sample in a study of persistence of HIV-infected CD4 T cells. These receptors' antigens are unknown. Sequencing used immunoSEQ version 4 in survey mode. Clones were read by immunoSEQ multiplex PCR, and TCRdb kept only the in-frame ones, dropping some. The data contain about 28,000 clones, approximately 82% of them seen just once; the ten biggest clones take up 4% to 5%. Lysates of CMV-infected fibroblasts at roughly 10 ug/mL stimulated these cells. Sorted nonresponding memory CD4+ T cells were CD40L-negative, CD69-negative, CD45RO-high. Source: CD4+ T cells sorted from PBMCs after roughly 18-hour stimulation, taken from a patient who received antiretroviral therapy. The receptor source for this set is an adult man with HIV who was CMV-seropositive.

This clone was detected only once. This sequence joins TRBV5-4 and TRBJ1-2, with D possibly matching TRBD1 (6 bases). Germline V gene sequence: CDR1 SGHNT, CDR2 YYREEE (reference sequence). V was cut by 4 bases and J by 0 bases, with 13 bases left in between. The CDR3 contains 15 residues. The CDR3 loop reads CASSGSGHTNYGYTF. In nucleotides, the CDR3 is TGTGCCAGCAGCGGCTCGGGACATACTAACTATGGCTACACCTTC. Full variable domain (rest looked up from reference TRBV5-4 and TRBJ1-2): ETGVTQSPTHLIKTRGQQVTLRCSSQSGHNTVSWYQQALGQGPQFIFQYYREEENGRGNFPPRFSGLQFPNYSSELNVNALELDDSALYLCASSGSGHTNYGYTFGSGTRLTVV.

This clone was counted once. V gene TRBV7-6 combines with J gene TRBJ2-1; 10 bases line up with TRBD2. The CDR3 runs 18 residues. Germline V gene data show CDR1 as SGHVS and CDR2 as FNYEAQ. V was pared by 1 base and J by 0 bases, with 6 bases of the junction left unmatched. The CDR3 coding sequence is TGTGCCAGCAGCTTAGAGGGGACTAGCGTGGACTCCTACAATGAGCAGTTCTTC. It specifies CASSLEGTSVDSYNEQFF.

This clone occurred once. The DNA for the CDR3 is TGTGCCACCAGTGCCCCGAACGCTTATCAGCCCCAGCATTTT. It yields the protein CATSAPNAYQPQHF. The chain uses TRBV24-1 and TRBJ1-5; D gene unclear. The CDR3 is 14 residues long. CDR1 and CDR2 (germline): KGHDR, SFDVKD. V was pared by 5 bases and J by 5 bases, with 12 bases between.

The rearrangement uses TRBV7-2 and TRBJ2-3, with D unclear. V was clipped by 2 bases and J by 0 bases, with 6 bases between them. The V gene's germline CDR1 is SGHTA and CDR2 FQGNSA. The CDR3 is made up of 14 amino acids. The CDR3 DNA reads TGTGCCAGCAGCTTAAGACCTAGCACAGATACGCAGTATTTT. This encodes CASSLRPSTDTQYF.

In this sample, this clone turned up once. The CDR3 protein is CASSTVPDTQYF. The CDR3 DNA is TGTGCCAGCAGCACTGTCCCAGATACGCAGTATTTT. The chain carries TRBV5-4 and TRBJ2-3; D uncertain. Germline CDR1 SGHNT, CDR2 YYREEE (reference sequence). The CDR3 length is 12 residues. The germline V and J ends were trimmed by 4 bases and 4 bases, with 7 bases remaining between them. The whole variable domain, filled in from reference TRBV5-4 and TRBJ2-3, reads ETGVTQSPTHLIKTRGQQVTLRCSSQSGHNTVSWYQQALGQGPQFIFQYYREEENGRGNFPPRFSGLQFPNYSSELNVNALELDDSALYLCASSTVPDTQYFGPGTRLTVL.

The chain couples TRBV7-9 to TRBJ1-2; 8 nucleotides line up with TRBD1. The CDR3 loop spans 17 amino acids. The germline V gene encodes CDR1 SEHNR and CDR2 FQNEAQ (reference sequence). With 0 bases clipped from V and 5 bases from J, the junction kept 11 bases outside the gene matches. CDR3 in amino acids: CASSLAAIQGEGYGYTF. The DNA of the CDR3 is TGTGCCAGCAGCTTAGCCGCCATACAGGGGGAGGGGTATGGCTACACCTTC.

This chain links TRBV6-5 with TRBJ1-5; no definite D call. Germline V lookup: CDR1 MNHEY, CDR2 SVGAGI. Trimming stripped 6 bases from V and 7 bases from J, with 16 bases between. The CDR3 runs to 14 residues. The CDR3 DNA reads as TGTGCCAGCAGCGAGGCAACCATTCGCCAGCCCCAGCATTTT. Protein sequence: CASSEATIRQPQHF.

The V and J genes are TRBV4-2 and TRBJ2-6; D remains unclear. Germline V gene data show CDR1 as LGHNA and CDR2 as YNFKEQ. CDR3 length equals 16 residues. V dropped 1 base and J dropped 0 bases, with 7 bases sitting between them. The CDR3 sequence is CASSQVSDSGANVLTF. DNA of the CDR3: TGTGCCAGCAGCCAAGTCTCTGACTCTGGGGCCAACGTCCTGACTTTC.

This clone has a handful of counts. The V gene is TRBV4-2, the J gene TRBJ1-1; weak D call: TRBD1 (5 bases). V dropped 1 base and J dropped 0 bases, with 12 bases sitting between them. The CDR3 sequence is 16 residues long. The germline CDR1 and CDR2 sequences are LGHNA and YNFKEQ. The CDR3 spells CASSQVGGPLNTEAFF. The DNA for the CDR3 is TGTGCCAGCAGCCAAGTGGGGGGACCTCTGAACACTGAAGCTTTCTTT.

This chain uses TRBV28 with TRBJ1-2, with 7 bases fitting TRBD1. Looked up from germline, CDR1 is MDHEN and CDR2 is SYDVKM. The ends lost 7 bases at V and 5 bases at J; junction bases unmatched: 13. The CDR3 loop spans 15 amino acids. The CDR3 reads CASTKPGTGAYGYTF. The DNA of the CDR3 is TGTGCCAGCACCAAGCCCGGCACAGGGGCTTATGGCTACACCTTC.

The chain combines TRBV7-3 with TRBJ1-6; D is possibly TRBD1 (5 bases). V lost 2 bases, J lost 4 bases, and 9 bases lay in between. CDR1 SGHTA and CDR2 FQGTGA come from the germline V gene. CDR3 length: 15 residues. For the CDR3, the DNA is TGTGCCAGCAGCTTAGGCAGGGCTTATAATTCACCCCTCCACTTT. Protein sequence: CASSLGRAYNSPLHF.

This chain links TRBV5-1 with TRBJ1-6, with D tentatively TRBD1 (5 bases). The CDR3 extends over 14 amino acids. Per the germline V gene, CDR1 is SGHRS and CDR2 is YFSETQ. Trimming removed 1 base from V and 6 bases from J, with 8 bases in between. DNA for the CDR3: TGCGCCAGCAGCTTGTTTGGGGGTAATTCACCCCTCCACTTT. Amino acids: CASSLFGGNSPLHF.

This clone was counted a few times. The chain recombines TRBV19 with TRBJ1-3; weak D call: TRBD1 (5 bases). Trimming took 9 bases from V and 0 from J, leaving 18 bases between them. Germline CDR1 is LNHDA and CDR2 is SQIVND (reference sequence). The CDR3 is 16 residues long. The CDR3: CASRILGDRSGNTIYF. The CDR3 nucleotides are TGTGCCAGCAGAATACTAGGGGATCGCTCTGGAAACACCATATATTTT.

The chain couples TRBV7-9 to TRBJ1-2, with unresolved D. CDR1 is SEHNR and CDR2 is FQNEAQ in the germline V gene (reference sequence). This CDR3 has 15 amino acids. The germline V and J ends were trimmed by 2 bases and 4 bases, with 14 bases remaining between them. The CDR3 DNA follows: TGTGCCAGCAGCTTAAGCGCGACTGAGTCCTATGGCTACACCTTC. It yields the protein CASSLSATESYGYTF.

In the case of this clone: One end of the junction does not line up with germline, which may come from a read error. The CDR3 reads CASGDGQPFF. The DNA for the CDR3 is TGCGCCAGCGGAGATGGACAGCCCTTCTTC. This chain uses TRBV5-1 with TRBJ1-2; maybe TRBD1 (6 bases). This CDR3 comprises 10 residues. In germline, CDR1 is SGHRS, CDR2 YFSETQ.

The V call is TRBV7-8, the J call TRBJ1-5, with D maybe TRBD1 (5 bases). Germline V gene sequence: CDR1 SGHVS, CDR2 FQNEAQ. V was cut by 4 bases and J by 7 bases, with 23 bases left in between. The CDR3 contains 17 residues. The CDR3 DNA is TGTGCCAGCAGCTACGGACCTGCGAGGCGCTGGGACCAGCCCCAGCATTTT. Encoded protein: CASSYGPARRWDQPQHF.

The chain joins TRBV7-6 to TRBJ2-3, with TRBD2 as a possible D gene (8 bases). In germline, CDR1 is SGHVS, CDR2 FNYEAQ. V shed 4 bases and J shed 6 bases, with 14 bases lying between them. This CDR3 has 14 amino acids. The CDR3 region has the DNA TGTGCCAGCAGCTGGACAGGCGGGGGGGATACGCAGTATTTT. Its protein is CASSWTGGGDTQYF.

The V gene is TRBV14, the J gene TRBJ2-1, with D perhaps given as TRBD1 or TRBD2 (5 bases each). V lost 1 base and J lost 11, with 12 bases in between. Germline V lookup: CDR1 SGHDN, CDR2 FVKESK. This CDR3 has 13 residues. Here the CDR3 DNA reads TGTGCCAGCAGCCAAGTTAGGCAGGGACAGCAGTTCTTC. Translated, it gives CASSQVRQGQQFF.

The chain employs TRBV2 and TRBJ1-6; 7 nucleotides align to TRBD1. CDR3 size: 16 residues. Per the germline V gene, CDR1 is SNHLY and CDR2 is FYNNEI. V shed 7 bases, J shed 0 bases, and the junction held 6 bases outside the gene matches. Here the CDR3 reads CASKPGQSSYNSPLHF. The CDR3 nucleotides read TGTGCCAGCAAACCGGGACAGAGCTCCTATAATTCACCCCTCCACTTT.

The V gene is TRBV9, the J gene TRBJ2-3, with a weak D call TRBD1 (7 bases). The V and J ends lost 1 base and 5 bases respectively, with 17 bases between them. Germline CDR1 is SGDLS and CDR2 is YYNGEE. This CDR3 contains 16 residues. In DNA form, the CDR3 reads TGTGCCAGCAGCGTATCAGGGGGGCGCGGGGTAGATACGCAGTATTTT. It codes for CASSVSGGRGVDTQYF.

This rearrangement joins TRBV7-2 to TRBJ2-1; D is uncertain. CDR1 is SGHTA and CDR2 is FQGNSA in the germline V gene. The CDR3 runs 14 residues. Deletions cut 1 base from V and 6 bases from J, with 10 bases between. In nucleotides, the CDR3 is TGTGCCAGCAGCTTAGACTCCTTCGGCAATGAGCAGTTCTTC. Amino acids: CASSLDSFGNEQFF.